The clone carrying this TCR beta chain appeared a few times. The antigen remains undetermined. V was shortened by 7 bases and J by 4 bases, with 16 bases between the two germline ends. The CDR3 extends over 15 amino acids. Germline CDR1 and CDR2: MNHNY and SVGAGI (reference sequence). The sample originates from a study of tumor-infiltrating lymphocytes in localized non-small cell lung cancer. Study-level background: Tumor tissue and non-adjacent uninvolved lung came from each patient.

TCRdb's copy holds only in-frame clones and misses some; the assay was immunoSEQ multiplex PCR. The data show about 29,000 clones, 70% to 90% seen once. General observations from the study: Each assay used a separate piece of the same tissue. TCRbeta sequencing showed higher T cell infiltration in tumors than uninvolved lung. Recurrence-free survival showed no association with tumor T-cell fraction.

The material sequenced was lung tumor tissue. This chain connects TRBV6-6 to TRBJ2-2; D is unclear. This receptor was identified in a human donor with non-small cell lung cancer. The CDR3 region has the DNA TGTGCCAGCAACCCCCAGCCTGTGCCCACCGGGGAGCTGTTTTTT. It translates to CASNPQPVPTGELFF.